This T cell receptor beta chain came from a study of control samples from healthy donors and cancer patients. Data came from immunoSEQ multiplex PCR; TCRdb stores just in-frame clones and leaves some out. The table lists more than 25,000 clones, roughly 95% of them singletons. The CDR3 has 15 residues. Trimming left V 3 bases short and J 4 bases short, with 15 bases between. Germline V CDR1 and CDR2: KGHSH, LQKENI. The rearrangement links TRBV18 to TRBJ1-1; D might be TRBD1 (6 bases). Sequencing was carried out using blood. This clonotype originated in a man aged 55-75 years in good health. The CDR3 DNA reads TGTGCCAGCTCACCGGGACACTTAAAAGGCACTGAAGCTTTCTTT. It is translated as CASSPGHLKGTEAFF.